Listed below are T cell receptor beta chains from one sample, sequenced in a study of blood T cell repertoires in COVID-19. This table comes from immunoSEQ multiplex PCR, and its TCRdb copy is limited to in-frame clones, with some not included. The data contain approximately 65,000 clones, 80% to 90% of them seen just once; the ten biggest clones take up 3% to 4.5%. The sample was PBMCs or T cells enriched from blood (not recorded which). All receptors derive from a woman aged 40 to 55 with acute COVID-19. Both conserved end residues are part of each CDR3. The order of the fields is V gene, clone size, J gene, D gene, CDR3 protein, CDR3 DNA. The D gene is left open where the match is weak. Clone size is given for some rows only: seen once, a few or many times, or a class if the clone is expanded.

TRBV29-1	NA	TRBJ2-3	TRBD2	CSVEGGTGGSDTQYF	TGCAGCGTTGAAGGTGGAACGGGAGGATCAGATACGCAGTATTTT
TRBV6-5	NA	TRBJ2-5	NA	CASSYSAGISTQYF	TGTGCCAGCAGTTACTCGGCGGGGATTAGCACCCAGTACTTC
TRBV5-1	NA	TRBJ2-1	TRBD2	CASGRANEQFF	TGCGCCAGCGGGAGGGCGAATGAGCAGTTCTTC
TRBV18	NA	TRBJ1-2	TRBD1	CASSPRTGPDYGYTF	TGTGCCAGCTCACCACGGACAGGGCCAGACTATGGCTACACCTTC
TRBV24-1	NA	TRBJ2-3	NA	CATSPVATDTQYF	TGTGCCACCTCTCCAGTAGCAACAGATACGCAGTATTTT
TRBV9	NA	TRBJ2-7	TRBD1	CASSVGDRGSYEQYF	TGTGCCAGCAGCGTAGGGGACAGGGGATCCTACGAGCAGTACTTC
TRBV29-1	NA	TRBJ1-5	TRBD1	CSVRTGSNQPQHF	TGCAGCGTGAGGACAGGGAGCAATCAGCCCCAGCATTTT
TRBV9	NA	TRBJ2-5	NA	CASSVGSGPQGRETQYF	TGTGCCAGCAGCGTAGGGTCTGGTCCCCAGGGGCGGGAGACCCAGTACTTC
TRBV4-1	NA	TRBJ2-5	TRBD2	CASSRPPVGGLETQYF	TGCGCCAGCAGCCGTCCCCCGGTGGGAGGGCTAGAGACCCAGTACTTC
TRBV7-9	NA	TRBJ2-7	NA	CASSLVGSPYEQYF	TGTGCCAGCAGCTTAGTGGGCAGTCCCTACGAGCAGTACTTC
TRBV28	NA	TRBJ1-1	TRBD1	CASRGPGQGRNTEAFF	TGTGCCAGCAGGGGGCCGGGACAGGGTAGGAACACTGAAGCTTTCTTT
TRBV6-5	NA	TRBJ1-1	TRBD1	CASSYRGRRLNTEAFF	TGTGCCAGCAGTTACAGGGGGCGTCGGTTGAACACTGAAGCTTTCTTT
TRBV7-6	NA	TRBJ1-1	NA	CASSPGGNTEAFF	TGTGCCAGCAGCCCAGGAGGGAACACTGAAGCTTTCTTT
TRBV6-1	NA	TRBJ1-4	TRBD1	CASSEKTGDGNEKLFF	TGTGCCAGCAGTGAAAAAACAGGGGATGGTAATGAAAAACTGTTTTTT
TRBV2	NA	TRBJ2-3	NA	CASTADTQYF	TGTGCCAGCACGGCAGATACGCAGTATTTT
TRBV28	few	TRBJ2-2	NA	CASTTPRSLGTGELFF	TGTGCCAGCACCACCCCACGTTCCCTCGGGACCGGGGAGCTGTTTTTT